This entry lists 9 T cell receptor beta chains sequenced from one sample in a study of T cells in Graves' hyperthyroidism and ophthalmopathy. Amplified TCR beta CDR3 regions came from RNA transcripts. The HTBI primer set served for first-round RT-PCR of the TCR CDR3. TCRdb called the multiplex PCR reads again in MiXCR, with one record for every CDR3 protein. Among 600,000 to 700,000 distinct CDR3 sequences listed, approximately 42% were seen once. Sequenced: peripheral blood or thyroid tissue (not recorded which). The source is an adult man with Graves' disease, either hyperthyroidism or ophthalmopathy (not recorded which).

CDR3 region: CASSIEGSDQPQHF. As DNA, the CDR3 is TGTGCCAGTAGTATAGAGGGTTCAGACCAGCCCCAGCATTTT. This chain connects TRBV19 to TRBJ1-5; D not resolved. The V and J ends lost 0 bases and 7 bases respectively, with 10 bases between them. The CDR3 contains 14 residues. Germline V lookup: CDR1 LNHDA, CDR2 SQIVND (reference sequence).

At least ten counts were recorded for this clonotype. This chain connects TRBV7-2 to TRBJ1-5; D gene uncertain. Trimming cost V 1 base and J 6 bases, with 10 bases left between them. The CDR3 spans 14 residues. Per germline, CDR1 SGHTA and CDR2 FQGNSA. As DNA, the CDR3 is TGTGCCAGCAGCTTAGATGTTGCTGTTCAGCCCCAGCATTTT. Encoded protein: CASSLDVAVQPQHF.

The table lists this clonotype with a count of one. The J gene is TRBJ1-2, the V gene TRBV29-1; maybe TRBD1 (6 bases). Trimming stripped 3 bases from V and 7 bases from J, with 12 bases between. The CDR3 is 12 residues long. Germline CDR1 SQVTM, CDR2 ANQGSEA. In DNA form, the CDR3 reads TGCAGCGTTGAGCGGGGGGCAGGTGGCTACACCTTC. Its translation: CSVERGAGGYTF.

V is TRBV20-1 and J is TRBJ2-7, with 13 bases fitting TRBD2. The ends lost 3 bases at V and 6 bases at J; junction bases unmatched: 8. CDR1 and CDR2 (germline): DFQATT, SNEGSKA (reference sequence). There are 15 residues in the CDR3. The DNA for the CDR3 is TGCAGTGCTAGTCACACTAGCGGGAGGGCCGTCGAGCAGTACTTC. The encoded protein is CSASHTSGRAVEQYF.

Only a few counts were recorded for this clonotype. The rearrangement uses TRBV25-1 and TRBJ2-7, with D unresolved. Matching the DNA end better, TRBJ2-1 makes the J call doubtful. Per germline, CDR1 MGHDK and CDR2 SYGVNS. CDR3 length: 11 residues. This CDR3 is CASMKIYEQFF. The CDR3 bases are TGTGCCAGCATGAAGATCTATGAGCAGTTCTTC.

The rearrangement links TRBV25-1 to TRBJ1-2; D gene uncertain. V lost 11 bases to trimming and J lost 4 bases, with 17 bases between them. Germline values: CDR1 MGHDK, CDR2 SYGVNS. The CDR3 length is 13 residues. DNA for the CDR3: TGTGCCGTCAGGCCTACATTCAGCTATGGCTACACCTTC. Protein: CAVRPTFSYGYTF.

This clonotype occurred a few times. The V and J genes are TRBV12-3 or TRBV12-4 and TRBJ1-5, with 7 bases fitting TRBD1. The CDR3 has 16 residues. Trimming at V came to 5 bases and at J to 2 bases, leaving 9 bases not matched to a gene. In nucleotides, the CDR3 is TGTGCCAGCAGTGAGAACAGGGGTCATGGCAATCAGCCCCAGCATTTT. This translates into CASSENRGHGNQPQHF.

This clonotype was seen a few times. Relative to the germline gene, one junction end is altered; a read error may explain this. The rearrangement uses TRBV7-8 and TRBJ2-6; perhaps TRBD1 as D (6 bases). CDR1 and CDR2 from the germline V gene are SGHVS and FQNEAQ. The CDR3 covers 16 residues. The CDR3 region is CASSFDRLPGANVLTF. The CDR3 DNA is TGCGCCAGCAGCTTTGACAGGTTGCCTGGGGCCAACGTCCTGACTTTC.

This clonotype was observed many times. The rearrangement joins TRBV15 to TRBJ1-1; D gene unclear. This CDR3 spans 13 amino acids. The V and J ends lost 0 bases and 6 bases respectively, with 8 bases between them. CDR1 and CDR2 (germline): LNHNV, YYDKDF (reference sequence). The CDR3 here is CATSRDHGAEAFF. CDR3 DNA: TGTGCCACCAGCAGAGATCATGGCGCTGAAGCTTTCTTT. Together with reference TRBV15 and TRBJ1-1, the CDR3 gives the full variable domain: DAMVIQNPRYQVTQFGKPVTLSCSQTLNHNVMYWYQQKSSQAPKLLFHYYDKDFNNEADTPDNFQSRRPNTSFCFLDIRSPGLGDTAMYLCATSRDHGAEAFFGQGTRLTVV.